The rows below give T cell receptor beta chains drawn from one sample of a study of graft-versus-host responses after intestinal transplantation. The protocol was immunoSEQ multiplex PCR, while the TCRdb copy is restricted to in-frame clones and leaves out a portion. The table lists under 90,000 clones, around 92% of them singletons. The source was PBMCs, collected 98 days after intestinal transplantation. These receptors were collected from a human patient who received an intestinal transplant, so some T cells may come from the graft donor. CDR3s include the opening cysteine and the closing phenylalanine or tryptophan. The order of the fields is J gene, V gene, clone size, D gene, CDR3 DNA, CDR3 protein. A D gene is named only where the DNA matches it firmly. Rows may omit the clone size; those that give it use once, few, many or a size class.

j_call: TRBJ1-5
v_call: TRBV6-5
clone_size: NA
d_call: NA
cdr3_nt: TGTGCCAGCAGTTACGGGGGCAATCAGCCCCAGCATTTT
cdr3_aa: CASSYGGNQPQHF

j_call: TRBJ2-7
v_call: TRBV5-4
clone_size: NA
d_call: TRBD2
cdr3_nt: TGTGCCAGCAGCTATCGGCTAGCGGGAACCTACGAGCAGTACTTC
cdr3_aa: CASSYRLAGTYEQYF

j_call: TRBJ1-5
v_call: TRBV5-5
clone_size: NA
d_call: NA
cdr3_nt: TGTGCCAGCAGCATTCGGACAGGCAATCAGCCCCAGCATTTT
cdr3_aa: CASSIRTGNQPQHF

j_call: TRBJ2-1
v_call: TRBV7-3
clone_size: NA
d_call: NA
cdr3_nt: TGTGCCAGCAGCCTTAAATCTGAGCAGTTCTTC
cdr3_aa: CASSLKSEQFF

j_call: TRBJ2-5
v_call: TRBV7-6
clone_size: NA
d_call: TRBD2
cdr3_nt: TGTGCCAGCAGCTTAGTAATTCGCGGGAGAAAGGGCATAGAGACCCAGTACTTC
cdr3_aa: CASSLVIRGRKGIETQYF

j_call: TRBJ2-7
v_call: TRBV4-2
clone_size: NA
d_call: TRBD2
cdr3_nt: TGTGCCAGCAGCCAAGGAAAGCGGGAGGGTTATTCCTACGAGCAGTACTTC
cdr3_aa: CASSQGKREGYSYEQYF

j_call: TRBJ1-5
v_call: TRBV4-1
clone_size: NA
d_call: NA
cdr3_nt: TGCGCCAGCAGCCAAGCAGGGGTTGTCAATCAGCCCCAGCATTTT
cdr3_aa: CASSQAGVVNQPQHF

j_call: TRBJ1-3
v_call: TRBV7-9
clone_size: few
d_call: NA
cdr3_nt: TGTGCCAGCAGCTTCTCGACAGGCAGCTCTGGAAACACCATATATTTT
cdr3_aa: CASSFSTGSSGNTIYF

j_call: TRBJ2-1
v_call: TRBV7-9
clone_size: once
d_call: TRBD2
cdr3_nt: TGTGCCAGCAGCTCACGAGGCTCTAGCGGGGCCTCCTACAATGAGCAGTTCTTC
cdr3_aa: CASSSRGSSGASYNEQFF

j_call: TRBJ1-3
v_call: TRBV19
clone_size: few
d_call: NA
cdr3_nt: TGTGCCAGTAGTATATCGGGACACTCTGGAAACACCATATATTTT
cdr3_aa: CASSISGHSGNTIYF

j_call: TRBJ2-7
v_call: TRBV6-5
clone_size: once
d_call: TRBD1
cdr3_nt: TGTGCCAGCAGCCCTACAGGGGAGACCTACGAGCAGTACTTC
cdr3_aa: CASSPTGETYEQYF

j_call: TRBJ1-2
v_call: TRBV6-1
clone_size: NA
d_call: NA
cdr3_nt: TGTGCCAGCAGCCTTGACAAGACCTATGGCTACACCTTC
cdr3_aa: CASSLDKTYGYTF

j_call: TRBJ2-7
v_call: TRBV6-5
clone_size: NA
d_call: TRBD2
cdr3_nt: TGTGCCAGCAGCCAGCTAGCGGGTCTTTGGGAGCAGTACTTC
cdr3_aa: CASSQLAGLWEQYF

j_call: TRBJ2-7
v_call: TRBV9
clone_size: NA
d_call: NA
cdr3_nt: TGTGCCAGCAGCCCGGGACTCACCTACGAGCAGTACTTC
cdr3_aa: CASSPGLTYEQYF

j_call: TRBJ2-7
v_call: TRBV15
clone_size: NA
d_call: NA
cdr3_nt: TGTGCCACCAGCAGAGATCGCTACGAGCAGTACTTC
cdr3_aa: CATSRDRYEQYF

j_call: TRBJ2-7
v_call: TRBV5-1
clone_size: NA
d_call: NA
cdr3_nt: TGCGCCAGCAGCTTGGGAGGGGACGAGCAGTACTTC
cdr3_aa: CASSLGGDEQYF

j_call: TRBJ1-1
v_call: TRBV18
clone_size: NA
d_call: TRBD1
cdr3_nt: TGTGCCAGCTCACCCGACAGGGGCGCTGAAGCTTTCTTT
cdr3_aa: CASSPDRGAEAFF

j_call: TRBJ2-5
v_call: TRBV6-5
clone_size: NA
d_call: NA
cdr3_nt: TGTGCCAGCAGTTACAGAGGGGCCCAAGAGACCCAGTACTTC
cdr3_aa: CASSYRGAQETQYF

j_call: TRBJ2-5
v_call: TRBV28
clone_size: once
d_call: NA
cdr3_nt: TGTGCCAGCAGATCCACGGTAGAGACCCAGTACTTC
cdr3_aa: CASRSTVETQYF

j_call: TRBJ2-4
v_call: TRBV7-8
clone_size: NA
d_call: NA
cdr3_nt: TGTGCCAGCAGCTCCCGAAGCCGGCCCTGGGGAGACATTCAGTACTTC
cdr3_aa: CASSSRSRPWGDIQYF

j_call: TRBJ2-3
v_call: TRBV5-5
clone_size: once
d_call: NA
cdr3_nt: TGTGCCAGCAGCTTGGTAGGGGGGCCAACAGATACGCAGTATTTT
cdr3_aa: CASSLVGGPTDTQYF

j_call: TRBJ1-2
v_call: TRBV7-2
clone_size: NA
d_call: NA
cdr3_nt: TGTGCCAGCAGCGCCCGTTCGACACCCAACTATGGCTACACCTTC
cdr3_aa: CASSARSTPNYGYTF

j_call: TRBJ2-7
v_call: TRBV5-4
clone_size: NA
d_call: NA
cdr3_nt: TGTGCCAGCAGCTTGGACAGCGGCTACGAGCAGTACTTC
cdr3_aa: CASSLDSGYEQYF

j_call: TRBJ2-7
v_call: TRBV4-1
clone_size: NA
d_call: TRBD2
cdr3_nt: TGCGCCAGCAGCCAAGTCGGCTTTAGCGGGGGGGAATACGAGCAGTACTTC
cdr3_aa: CASSQVGFSGGEYEQYF

j_call: TRBJ2-7
v_call: TRBV9
clone_size: NA
d_call: NA
cdr3_nt: TGTGCCAGCAGCGTCGAAGGGAGTTACGAGCAGTACTTC
cdr3_aa: CASSVEGSYEQYF

j_call: TRBJ2-2
v_call: TRBV5-4
clone_size: NA
d_call: TRBD2
cdr3_nt: TGTGCCAGCAGCCCTCTAGCGGGGGGCTTAACCGGGGAGCTGTTTTTT
cdr3_aa: CASSPLAGGLTGELFF

j_call: TRBJ1-5
v_call: TRBV6-1
clone_size: NA
d_call: NA
cdr3_nt: TGTGCCAGCAATGCGATCGGGGGCAATCAGCCCCAGCATTTT
cdr3_aa: CASNAIGGNQPQHF

j_call: TRBJ1-6
v_call: TRBV5-1
clone_size: NA
d_call: NA
cdr3_nt: TGCGCCAGCAGCTTGGCAGGGGATAATTCACCCCTCCACTTT
cdr3_aa: CASSLAGDNSPLHF

j_call: TRBJ2-5
v_call: TRBV27
clone_size: once
d_call: TRBD1
cdr3_nt: TGTGCCAGCACCCCTCTGGGCAGGGGGCGAGTAGAGACCCAGTACTTC
cdr3_aa: CASTPLGRGRVETQYF

j_call: TRBJ2-7
v_call: TRBV5-4
clone_size: NA
d_call: NA
cdr3_nt: TGTGCCAGCAGCTTGATCCGGGAACCAGACGAGCAGTACTTC
cdr3_aa: CASSLIREPDEQYF

j_call: TRBJ1-2
v_call: TRBV16
clone_size: NA
d_call: NA
cdr3_nt: TGTGCCAGCAGCCAACAGGGTGGCTACACCTTC
cdr3_aa: CASSQQGGYTF

j_call: TRBJ2-1
v_call: TRBV7-9
clone_size: NA
d_call: TRBD2
cdr3_nt: TGTGCCAGCATCCTTAGGACTAGCGGGAGAAGGAATGAGCAGTTCTTC
cdr3_aa: CASILRTSGRRNEQFF

j_call: TRBJ2-3
v_call: TRBV7-9
clone_size: NA
d_call: NA
cdr3_nt: TGTGCCAGCAGCTTAGAGGGGGGCTCAGATACGCAGTATTTT
cdr3_aa: CASSLEGGSDTQYF

j_call: TRBJ1-1
v_call: TRBV5-4
clone_size: NA
d_call: TRBD1
cdr3_nt: TGTGCCAGCAGCATTTTTACTCAGGGGGTGGCTTTCTTT
cdr3_aa: CASSIFTQGVAFF

j_call: TRBJ2-1
v_call: TRBV5-6
clone_size: NA
d_call: NA
cdr3_nt: TGTGCCAGCAGCTTGATCGATGAGCAGTTCTTC
cdr3_aa: CASSLIDEQFF

j_call: TRBJ2-1
v_call: TRBV4-2
clone_size: NA
d_call: NA
cdr3_nt: TGTGCCAGCAGCCAAGGTGAAGGGTACAATGAGCAGTTCTTC
cdr3_aa: CASSQGEGYNEQFF

j_call: TRBJ1-1
v_call: TRBV25-1
clone_size: NA
d_call: NA
cdr3_nt: TGTGCCAGCGGTAGAGGAGGGATGAACACTGAAGCTTTCTTT
cdr3_aa: CASGRGGMNTEAFF

j_call: TRBJ1-1
v_call: TRBV1
clone_size: NA
d_call: NA
cdr3_nt: TGCACCAGCAGCCAAGGCGGCAGGGCGGACACTGAAGCTTTCTTT
cdr3_aa: CTSSQGGRADTEAFF

j_call: TRBJ2-7
v_call: TRBV6-5
clone_size: NA
d_call: TRBD1
cdr3_nt: TGTGCCAGCAGTTACTCGGCGACAGGGGACGAGCAGTACTTC
cdr3_aa: CASSYSATGDEQYF

j_call: TRBJ1-3
v_call: TRBV7-9
clone_size: NA
d_call: TRBD1
cdr3_nt: TGTGCCAGCAGCTTGACCGACAGGGCGGTAGGTGGAAACACCATATATTTT
cdr3_aa: CASSLTDRAVGGNTIYF

j_call: TRBJ2-2
v_call: TRBV5-1
clone_size: NA
d_call: NA
cdr3_nt: TGCGCCAGCAGCTTGGTGTCGGGAGCAACCGGGGAGCTGTTTTTT
cdr3_aa: CASSLVSGATGELFF

j_call: TRBJ2-7
v_call: TRBV6-1
clone_size: NA
d_call: TRBD1
cdr3_nt: TGTGCCAGCAGTGACGGACAGGGCTACGAGCAGTACTTC
cdr3_aa: CASSDGQGYEQYF

j_call: TRBJ2-1
v_call: TRBV6-1
clone_size: NA
d_call: TRBD1
cdr3_nt: TGTGCCAGCAGTACGGACAGGGAGCAGTTCTTC
cdr3_aa: CASSTDREQFF

j_call: TRBJ2-3
v_call: TRBV21-1
clone_size: NA
d_call: NA
cdr3_nt: TGTGCTAGTAAGGGTTCAGATACGCAGTATTTT
cdr3_aa: CASKGSDTQYF

j_call: TRBJ2-7
v_call: TRBV4-2
clone_size: NA
d_call: NA
cdr3_nt: TGTGCCAGCAGCCAAGAGAACGAGCAGTACTTC
cdr3_aa: CASSQENEQYF

j_call: TRBJ2-7
v_call: TRBV20-1
clone_size: NA
d_call: NA
cdr3_nt: TGCAGTGCTAGATATGCCTACGAGCAGTACTTC
cdr3_aa: CSARYAYEQYF

j_call: TRBJ2-7
v_call: TRBV28
clone_size: once
d_call: NA
cdr3_nt: TGTGCCAGTGTCCCCCGGGGCGTCTCCTACGAGCAGTACTTC
cdr3_aa: CASVPRGVSYEQYF

j_call: TRBJ2-3
v_call: TRBV6-1
clone_size: NA
d_call: NA
cdr3_nt: TGTGCCAGCAGTGAAGGGGTAGCGGACACAGATACGCAGTATTTT
cdr3_aa: CASSEGVADTDTQYF